A single sample gave rise to the 5 T cell receptor beta chains below, sequenced in a study of early stage breast cancer tumors (dated by TCRdb to the late 2010s). Library preparation used the immunoSEQ multiplex PCR assay. TCRdb stores this immuneACCESS table with in-frame sequences only. Part of the clones is absent; in the studies checked, under half of the shortfall reflects unresolved V genes, and no reason is known for the rest. The sample has tens of thousands of clones on record, roughly four fifths of them singletons. 10% of the sample rests with the top ten. The sequenced sample consisted of breast tumor tissue. The source of these receptors is a person aged 25 to 39 with breast cancer.

This clone was picked up a small number of times. This sequence joins TRBV29-1 and TRBJ2-7; 13 bases match TRBD2. The germline CDR1 and CDR2 sequences are SQVTM and ANQGSEA. V shed 6 bases, J shed 12 bases, and the junction held 14 bases outside the gene matches. This CDR3 has 14 residues. The CDR3 protein is CSVRGLAGARGPYF. DNA for the CDR3: TGCAGCGTCCGCGGACTAGCGGGAGCTCGAGGTCCGTACTTC.

This clone was picked up one time. The rearrangement links TRBV4-1 to TRBJ1-5; maybe TRBD1 (6 bases). Germline V lookup: CDR1 MGHRA, CDR2 YSYEKL. The CDR3 consists of 16 residues. Between the trimmed V and J ends, which lost 5 bases and 0 bases, there was a span of 14 bases. CDR3 sequence: CASSSRQGHSNQPQHF. The DNA for the CDR3 is TGCGCCAGCAGCTCGAGGCAGGGACATAGCAATCAGCCCCAGCATTTT.

The chain is built from TRBV18 and TRBJ2-1, with TRBD1 as a possible D gene (6 bases). Germline V gene lookup returns CDR1 KGHSH and CDR2 LQKENI. V was trimmed by 6 bases and J by 5 bases, leaving 26 bases between them. CDR3 length: 18 residues. CDR3 protein: CASSRGDRLFFPNNEQFF. The CDR3 DNA sequence: TGTGCCAGCTCCCGGGGCGACAGGTTATTTTTTCCCAACAATGAGCAGTTCTTC.

This clone was detected once. V and J are TRBV6-4 and TRBJ2-1; D may be TRBD2 (6 bases). Germline V lookup: CDR1 MRHNA, CDR2 SNTAGT. The CDR3 totals 13 residues. Deletions cut 3 bases from V and 4 bases from J, with 7 bases between. The CDR3 reads CASSEGLYNEQFF. Written as DNA, the CDR3 is TGTGCCAGCAGTGAGGGACTTTACAATGAGCAGTTCTTC.

In its sample, this clone was seen a few times. The CDR3 protein is CSVGETFYYGYTF. CDR3 in DNA: TGCAGCGTTGGGGAGACATTCTACTATGGCTACACCTTC. V is TRBV29-1 and J is TRBJ1-2; D uncertain. CDR1 and CDR2 from the germline V gene are SQVTM and ANQGSEA. The CDR3 totals 13 residues. V lost 4 bases, J lost 3 bases, and 12 bases lay in between.